This record concerns one T cell receptor (beta chain) sequence. Its antigen remains unidentified. CDR1 and CDR2 from the germline V gene are MNHNS and SASEGT. The CDR3 runs to 12 residues. Trimming removed 0 bases at V and 5 bases at J, with 4 bases between. Sequencing in the ViraFEST assay came after antigen-specific CD4+ T cells had been expanded with viral peptide pools, which were used to stimulate PBMC. It was after approximately 10 days of culture that CD4+ T cells were isolated. All vaccine recipients tested negative for nucleocapsid antibodies and had never contracted SARS-CoV-2 infection. These data originate in a study of vaccination effects on CD4 cells after COVID-19. Study context: Each participant received a vaccine that was either BNT162b2 or mRNA-1273, given as two doses. Findings and caveats of the study: Few convalescent patients were included, and no early post-infection timepoints were sampled. Healthy vaccine recipients' vaccine-induced clones were almost all SARS-CoV-2 mono-reactive.

TCRdb's copy holds only in-frame clones and misses some; the assay was immunoSEQ multiplex PCR. The sample lists about 41,000 clones, under 85% occurring once. Material: CD4+ T cells from PBMCs cultured with HCoV-NL63 spike peptides, obtained before COVID-19 vaccination. The V and J genes are TRBV6-1 and TRBJ1-2; D not certain. This sequence originates from a human donor who received a COVID-19 vaccine. Written as DNA, the CDR3 is TGTGCCAGCAGTGAAGCGGGTTATGGCTACACCTTC. Translated: CASSEAGYGYTF.